A single sample is the source of the 31 T cell receptor beta chains below, sequenced in a study of human T cells and chemical hapten exposure. Noted time point: patch test 3, about 24 weeks after DPC sensitization. Sample treatment: therapeutic diphenylcyclopropenone sensitization with weekly scalp DPC. MiXCR, run by TCRdb on the RACE reads, gives a single entry per CDR3 protein. Among more than 150,000 distinct CDR3 sequences listed, roughly a quarter were seen once. The input for sequencing was whole blood, taken in connection with sensitization to the hapten diphenylcyclopropenone (DPC). Receptors originate from a woman between 40 and 50 years old with alopecia areata. Some clones in this sample may be carry-over from other donors' samples.

This clonotype was observed a few times. This chain connects TRBV10-3 to TRBJ2-7, with 11 nucleotides matching TRBD2. CDR1 is ENHRY, CDR2 SYGVKD, per germline. The V gene end was trimmed by 3 bases and the J gene end by 5 bases; junction bases not matched to a gene: 6. The CDR3 contains 15 residues. The CDR3 nucleotides read TGTGCCATCAGTGATTTCGGGACTAGCGGCCACGAGCAGTACTTC. It translates to CAISDFGTSGHEQYF.

V and J are TRBV6-5 and TRBJ2-7; possibly TRBD1 for D (6 bases). V lost 4 bases, J lost 3 bases, and 10 bases lay in between. The CDR3 is made up of 13 amino acids. Germline-derived CDR1 and CDR2 are MNHEY and SVGAGI. For the CDR3, the DNA is TGTGCCAGCAGTTCAAGACAGGACTACGAGCAGTACTTC. It codes for CASSSRQDYEQYF.

The chain recombines TRBV7-2 with TRBJ1-5; TRBD1 might be the D (5 bases). V dropped 1 base and J dropped 4 bases, with 11 bases sitting between them. Germline V gene sequence: CDR1 SGHTA, CDR2 FQGNSA. The length of the CDR3 is 15 residues. The CDR3 DNA sequence: TGTGCCAGCAGCTTAGGTAGCGGGGGAAATCAGCCCCAGCATTTT. Protein sequence: CASSLGSGGNQPQHF.

This clonotype was found a few times. The chain couples TRBV6-5 to TRBJ2-2; D is uncertain. CDR3 size: 12 residues. From germline, CDR1 is MNHEY and CDR2 SVGAGI. Trimming removed 5 bases at V and 4 bases at J, with 5 bases between. The CDR3 spells CASSTFTGELFF. The CDR3 region has the DNA TGTGCCAGCAGTACATTCACCGGGGAGCTGTTTTTT.

The CDR3 DNA is TGTGCCAGCAGTTACCACTCGACAGGGGGATATGGCTACACCTTC. Its translation: CASSYHSTGGYGYTF. The rearrangement uses TRBV6-5 and TRBJ1-2, with 9 nucleotides matching TRBD1. Germline CDR1 reads MNHEY; CDR2 reads SVGAGI. After removal of 2 bases from V and 5 bases from J, the junction contained 6 bases not matched to a gene. This CDR3 is built from 15 residues.

This clonotype was found many times. The rearrangement links TRBV20-1 to TRBJ2-1, with 11 bases matching TRBD2. The junction had 8 bases not matched to a gene; V was cut back by 3 bases and J by 10 bases. Germline loops: CDR1 DFQATT, CDR2 SNEGSKA (reference sequence). This CDR3 is 14 amino acids long. DNA for the CDR3: TGCAGTGCTAGCCCTAGCGGGAGGATCAGCGAGCAGTTCTTC. Protein product: CSASPSGRISEQFF.

This rearrangement joins TRBV29-1 to TRBJ1-1; 9 nucleotides align to TRBD1. V lost 6 bases, J lost 1 base, and 6 bases stayed unmatched. CDR3 size: 14 residues. Germline V gene sequence: CDR1 SQVTM, CDR2 ANQGSEA. The CDR3 protein is CSVRTGAENTEAFF. The CDR3 region has the DNA TGCAGCGTACGGACAGGGGCCGAGAACACTGAAGCTTTCTTT.

The chain has TRBV7-9 and TRBJ2-7; 8 bases map to TRBD1. This CDR3 comprises 18 residues. CDR1 and CDR2 (germline): SEHNR, FQNEAQ (reference sequence). V lost 5 bases and J lost 3; bases outside the gene matches: 18. The DNA for the CDR3 is TGTGCCAGCAGCCATCCGGTTCATACTGGACAGGGTAGCTACGAGCAGTACTTC. It translates to CASSHPVHTGQGSYEQYF. Looking up the rest from reference TRBV7-9 and TRBJ2-7 gives the full variable domain: DTGVSQNPRHKITKRGQNVTFRCDPISEHNRLYWYRQTLGQGPEFLTYFQNEAQLEKSRLLSDRFSAERPKGSFSTLEIQRTEQGDSAMYLCASSHPVHTGQGSYEQYFGPGTRLTVT.

This clonotype occurred a few times. V is TRBV7-9 and J is TRBJ2-7, with D hard to call. The germline V gene encodes CDR1 SEHNR and CDR2 FQNEAQ (reference sequence). The CDR3 is 14 residues long. V shed 1 base and J shed 2 bases, with 9 bases lying between them. This CDR3 reads CASSLGPSTYEQYF. Here the CDR3 DNA reads TGTGCCAGCAGCTTAGGTCCCTCCACCTACGAGCAGTACTTC.

This sequence joins TRBV7-2 and TRBJ2-5; TRBD2 matches at 12 bases. The CDR3 is 15 residues long. J gave up 5 bases and V 5 bases, and 6 bases lay outside the gene matches. Looked up from germline, CDR1 is SGHTA and CDR2 is FQGNSA. CDR3 sequence reads: CASSRLAGVLETQYF. CDR3 sequence (DNA): TGTGCCAGCAGCCGACTAGCGGGAGTTCTGGAGACCCAGTACTTC.

The J gene is TRBJ1-4, the V gene TRBV6-5, with a tentative D call TRBD1 (5 bases). V was pared by 0 bases and J by 9 bases, with 14 bases between. The CDR3 runs to 15 residues. Germline V lookup: CDR1 MNHEY, CDR2 SVGAGI. The DNA for the CDR3 is TGTGCCAGCAGTTACTCGAAGGAGGGACGGCAAAAACTGTTTTTT. Its translation: CASSYSKEGRQKLFF.

The rearrangement uses TRBV7-3 and TRBJ2-1, with 9 positions matching TRBD1. The CDR3 runs to 13 residues. The trim removed 6 bases at V and 10 bases at J, leaving 7 bases unmatched. Germline values: CDR1 SGHTA, CDR2 FQGTGA. This CDR3 reads CASSPQGAGEQFF. The CDR3 DNA reads as TGTGCCAGCAGTCCACAGGGGGCGGGGGAGCAGTTCTTC. The whole variable domain, remainder taken from reference TRBV7-3 and TRBJ2-1, is GAGVSQTPSNKVTEKGKYVELRCDPISGHTALYWYRQSLGQGPEFLIYFQGTGAADDSGLPNDRFFAVRPEGSVSTLKIQRTERGDSAVYLCASSPQGAGEQFFGPGTRLTVL.

The V gene is TRBV20-1, the J gene TRBJ1-1; D call uncertain. Germline V lookup: CDR1 DFQATT, CDR2 SNEGSKA (reference sequence). This CDR3 is built from 13 residues. The CDR3 DNA sequence: TGCAGCGCCGCCCAGGTCGTGAACACTGAAGCTTTCTTT. This gives the protein CSAAQVVNTEAFF.

This clonotype was recorded a few times. The rearrangement links TRBV2 to TRBJ2-7; 10 bases map to TRBD2. V gave up 4 bases and J gave up 3 bases; unmatched junction bases: 0. The CDR3 is 13 amino acids. CDR1 and CDR2 (germline): SNHLY, FYNNEI. The DNA of the CDR3 is TGTGCCAGCAGTGGACTAGCGGGCTACGAGCAGTACTTC. This codes for CASSGLAGYEQYF.

V usage is TRBV12-3 or TRBV12-4 and J usage is TRBJ2-4, with D tentatively TRBD1 or TRBD2 (5 bases each). V dropped 0 bases and J dropped 8 bases, with 11 bases sitting between them. The length of the CDR3 is 14 residues. The DNA for the CDR3 is TGTGCCAGCAGTTTAGCCGGGGCCGCGGACATTCAGTACTTC. As protein: CASSLAGAADIQYF.

This chain connects TRBV5-1 to TRBJ2-3; D is unresolved. V lost 0 bases to trimming and J lost 0 bases, with 5 bases between them. Germline assignment: CDR1 SGHRS and CDR2 YFSETQ. The CDR3 consists of 14 residues. The CDR3 sequence is CASSLERSTDTQYF. DNA of the CDR3: TGCGCCAGCAGCTTGGAGCGTAGCACAGATACGCAGTATTTT.

Notes on this clonotype: Without the conserved terminal phenylalanine or tryptophan, this CDR3 likely stems from a read error. The rearrangement links TRBV12-3 or TRBV12-4 to TRBJ2-7; D is unresolved. This CDR3 comprises 16 residues. V gave up 2 bases and J gave up 0 bases, with 14 bases separating them. The CDR3 loop is CASSLSDILLSYEQYS. DNA for the CDR3: TGTGCCAGCAGTTTATCAGACATCCTCCTCTCCTACGAGCAGTACTCC.

The chain carries TRBV6-1 and TRBJ1-1; unclear D gene. V was pared by 7 bases and J by 1 base, with 13 bases between. Germline CDR1 is MNHNS and CDR2 is SASEGT. The CDR3 covers 14 residues. CDR3 bases: TGTGCCAGCACCTCCTCCGGAAGGAACACTGAAGCTTTCTTT. As protein: CASTSSGRNTEAFF.

This clonotype was recorded a few times. The chain has TRBV10-3 and TRBJ2-2, with 9 nucleotides matching TRBD2. V gave up 3 bases and J gave up 4 bases; unmatched junction bases: 3. From germline, CDR1 is ENHRY and CDR2 SYGVKD. There are 15 residues in the CDR3. This CDR3 is CAISDPSGVTGELFF. CDR3 DNA sequence: TGTGCCATCAGTGACCCTAGCGGGGTCACCGGGGAGCTGTTTTTT.

This clonotype occurred a few times. The genes are TRBV7-9 and TRBJ2-3; no clear D. Trimming cost V 5 bases and J 5 bases, with 8 bases left between them. CDR3 length: 12 residues. Germline V gene lookup returns CDR1 SEHNR and CDR2 FQNEAQ (reference sequence). The CDR3 here is CASSHSEDTQYF. The CDR3 DNA is TGTGCCAGCAGCCACTCGGAAGATACGCAGTATTTT.

The DNA of the CDR3 is TGCAGTGCTAGGGGCAGCGGGAGCCTGGCCTACGAGCAGTACTTC. This translates into CSARGSGSLAYEQYF. The chain couples TRBV20-1 to TRBJ2-7, with 8 bases fitting TRBD2. The V gene's germline CDR1 is DFQATT and CDR2 SNEGSKA (reference sequence). Trimming took 3 bases from V and 2 from J; bases not matched to a gene: 9. This CDR3 comprises 15 residues.

This clonotype was found a few times. The CDR3 here is CASSLSTSSSSEQYF. The CDR3 DNA sequence: TGTGCCAGCAGCCTGTCGACTAGCTCCTCTTCTGAGCAGTACTTC. The rearrangement joins TRBV7-2 to TRBJ2-7; TRBD2 matches at 7 bases. The CDR3 spans 15 residues. Germline V lookup: CDR1 SGHTA, CDR2 FQGNSA. The V segment lost 5 bases and the J segment 7 bases; nucleotides outside the gene matches: 14.

The chain links TRBV7-9 to TRBJ2-1; TRBD2 might be the D (5 bases). The CDR3 covers 16 residues. The germline V gene encodes CDR1 SEHNR and CDR2 FQNEAQ (reference sequence). The germline V and J ends were trimmed by 1 base and 3 bases, with 13 bases remaining between them. The CDR3 reads CASSLGFGLGYNEQFF. The CDR3 DNA is TGTGCCAGCAGCTTAGGCTTCGGACTGGGCTACAATGAGCAGTTCTTC.

This clonotype was detected a few times. V and J are TRBV5-5 and TRBJ1-5; D gene ambiguous. The V gene lost 2 bases and the J gene lost 6 bases, with 3 bases spanning the gap. This CDR3 region has 11 residues. CDR1 is SGHKS, CDR2 YYEKEE, per germline (reference sequence). CDR3 coding DNA: TGTGCCAGCAGCTTTACTCAGCCCCAGCATTTT. Its translation: CASSFTQPQHF.

In its sample, this clonotype was seen a few times. The J gene is TRBJ1-2, the V gene TRBV7-8; possible D gene TRBD1, 5 bases. Germline V gene sequence: CDR1 SGHVS, CDR2 FQNEAQ. The V and J ends lost 1 base and 6 bases respectively, with 15 bases between them. The CDR3 consists of 15 residues. CDR3 protein: CASSLVPGLGNGYTF. Written as DNA, the CDR3 is TGTGCCAGCAGCTTAGTTCCAGGGTTGGGGAATGGCTACACCTTC.

This clonotype has only a few counts. The rearrangement joins TRBV6-5 to TRBJ2-3; D unresolved. The V end was cut by 6 bases, the J end by 2 bases, with 9 bases between. Germline V gives CDR1 MNHEY, CDR2 SVGAGI. The CDR3 is made up of 13 amino acids. Written as DNA, the CDR3 is TGTGCCAGCAGGGAACCTGTCACAGATACGCAGTATTTT. Protein sequence: CASREPVTDTQYF.

This clonotype has just a few counts. The V and J genes are TRBV20-1 and TRBJ2-7; 11 bases are a match to TRBD2. The V gene's germline CDR1 is DFQATT and CDR2 SNEGSKA (reference sequence). Losses at the gene ends were 6 bases for V and 5 bases for J; bases not matched to a gene: 6. The CDR3 is 13 residues long. CDR3: CSAILAGVHEQYF. The CDR3 bases are TGCAGTGCCATACTAGCGGGAGTGCACGAGCAGTACTTC.

This clonotype turned up a few times. This chain uses TRBV4-3 with TRBJ1-2, with TRBD1 as a possible D gene (5 bases). The CDR3 loop spans 13 amino acids. Germline V CDR1 and CDR2: LGHNA, YSLEER. V dropped 0 bases and J dropped 11 bases, with 13 bases sitting between them. CDR3: CASSQDRALRYTF. In DNA form, the CDR3 reads TGCGCCAGCAGCCAAGACAGGGCCCTTAGGTACACCTTC.

This clonotype was observed a few times. This chain links TRBV6-2 or TRBV6-3 with TRBJ2-3; TRBD2 is a possible D gene (7 bases). Germline CDR1 reads MNHEY; CDR2 reads SVGEGT. The CDR3 covers 15 residues. The V end lost 7 bases, the J end lost 8 bases, and 22 bases lay between the germline ends. The CDR3 nucleotides read TGTGCCAGCACCATCGGGGGGCTTCCTCCCGTTACGCAGTATTTT. It yields the protein CASTIGGLPPVTQYF.

This clonotype occurred a few times. The chain uses TRBV28 and TRBJ2-2; TRBD2 matches at 14 bases. This CDR3 is built from 14 residues. J lost 5 bases, V lost 8 bases, and 1 base had no gene match. The germline V gene encodes CDR1 MDHEN and CDR2 SYDVKM. The CDR3: CASGTSGSTGELFF. The CDR3 DNA sequence: TGTGCCAGCGGGACTAGCGGGAGTACCGGGGAGCTGTTTTTT.

This clonotype was detected only a few times. The CDR3 DNA reads TGTGCCAGCAGCCCCCGGGACGGAACCTACGAGCAGTACTTC. Residues: CASSPRDGTYEQYF. V and J are TRBV28 and TRBJ2-7, with D tentatively TRBD1 or TRBD2 (5 bases each). Trimming shortened V by 6 bases and J by 2 bases, and 14 bases separated the two germline ends. The CDR3 covers 14 residues. Germline V lookup: CDR1 MDHEN, CDR2 SYDVKM. The variable domain in full, with the rest retrieved from reference TRBV28 and TRBJ2-7, is DVKVTQSSRYLVKRTGEKVFLECVQDMDHENMFWYRQDPGLGLRLIYFSYDVKMKEKGDIPEGYSVSREKKERFSLILESASTNQTSMYLCASSPRDGTYEQYFGPGTRLTVT.